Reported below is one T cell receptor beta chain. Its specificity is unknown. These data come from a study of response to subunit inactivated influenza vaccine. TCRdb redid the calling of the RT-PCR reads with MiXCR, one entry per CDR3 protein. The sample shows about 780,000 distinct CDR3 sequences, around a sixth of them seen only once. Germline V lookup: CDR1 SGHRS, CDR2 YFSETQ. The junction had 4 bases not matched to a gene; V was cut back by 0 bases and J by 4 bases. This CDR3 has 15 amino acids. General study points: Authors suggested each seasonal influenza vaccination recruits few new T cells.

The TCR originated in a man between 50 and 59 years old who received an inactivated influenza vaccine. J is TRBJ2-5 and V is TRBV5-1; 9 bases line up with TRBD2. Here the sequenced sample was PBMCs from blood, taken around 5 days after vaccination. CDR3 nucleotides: TGCGCCAGCAGCTTGGCCGGGACTAGCCTAGAGACCCAGTACTTC. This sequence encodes CASSLAGTSLETQYF.